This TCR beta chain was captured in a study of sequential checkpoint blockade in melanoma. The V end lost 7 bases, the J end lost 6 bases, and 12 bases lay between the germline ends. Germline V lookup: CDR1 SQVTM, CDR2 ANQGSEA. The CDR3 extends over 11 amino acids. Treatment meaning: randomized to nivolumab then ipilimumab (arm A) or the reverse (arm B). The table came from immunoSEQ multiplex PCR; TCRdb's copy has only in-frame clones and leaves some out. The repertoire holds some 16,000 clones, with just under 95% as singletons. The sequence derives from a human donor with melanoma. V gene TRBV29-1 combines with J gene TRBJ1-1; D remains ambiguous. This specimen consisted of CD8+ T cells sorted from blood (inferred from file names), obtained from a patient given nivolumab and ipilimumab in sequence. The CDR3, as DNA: TGCAGCGCCTTACTAGGTCCTGAAGCTTTCTTT. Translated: CSALLGPEAFF.